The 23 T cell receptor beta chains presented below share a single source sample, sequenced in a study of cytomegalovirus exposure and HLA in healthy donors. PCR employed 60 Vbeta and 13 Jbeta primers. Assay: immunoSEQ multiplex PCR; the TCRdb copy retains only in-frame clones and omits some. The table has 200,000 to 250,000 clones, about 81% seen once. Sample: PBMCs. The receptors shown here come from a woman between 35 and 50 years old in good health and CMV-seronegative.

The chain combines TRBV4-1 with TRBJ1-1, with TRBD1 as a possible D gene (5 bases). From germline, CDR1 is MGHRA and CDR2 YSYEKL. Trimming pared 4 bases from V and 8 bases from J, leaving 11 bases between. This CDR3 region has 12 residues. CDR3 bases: TGCGCCAGCAGCCCCGGGGGAACAGAAGCTTTCTTT. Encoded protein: CASSPGGTEAFF.

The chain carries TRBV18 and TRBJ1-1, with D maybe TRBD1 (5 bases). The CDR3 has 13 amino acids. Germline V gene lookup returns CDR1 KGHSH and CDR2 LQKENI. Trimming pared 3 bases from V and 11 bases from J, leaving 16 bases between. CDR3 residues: CASSPGGTEAAFF. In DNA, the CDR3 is TGTGCCAGCTCACCCGGCGGGACTGAAGCGGCTTTCTTT.

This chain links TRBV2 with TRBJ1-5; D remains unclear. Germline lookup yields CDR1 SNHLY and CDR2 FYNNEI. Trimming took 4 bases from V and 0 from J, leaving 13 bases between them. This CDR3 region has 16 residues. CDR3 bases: TGTGCCAGCAGTGCAACAACAATATATAGCAATCAGCCCCAGCATTTT. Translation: CASSATTIYSNQPQHF.

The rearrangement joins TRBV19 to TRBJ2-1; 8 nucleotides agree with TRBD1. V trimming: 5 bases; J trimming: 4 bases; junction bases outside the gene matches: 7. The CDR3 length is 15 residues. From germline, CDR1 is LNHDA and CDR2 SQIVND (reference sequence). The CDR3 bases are TGTGCCAGTAGTCAGGACAGGGCTAGGTACAATGAGCAGTTCTTC. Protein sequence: CASSQDRARYNEQFF.

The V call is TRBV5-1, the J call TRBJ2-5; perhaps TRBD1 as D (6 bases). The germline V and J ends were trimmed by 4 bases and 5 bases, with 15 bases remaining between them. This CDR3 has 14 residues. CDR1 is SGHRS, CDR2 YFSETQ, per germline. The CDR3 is CASSTGTYLETQYF. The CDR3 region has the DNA TGCGCCAGCAGCACCGGGACATACCTGGAGACCCAGTACTTC.

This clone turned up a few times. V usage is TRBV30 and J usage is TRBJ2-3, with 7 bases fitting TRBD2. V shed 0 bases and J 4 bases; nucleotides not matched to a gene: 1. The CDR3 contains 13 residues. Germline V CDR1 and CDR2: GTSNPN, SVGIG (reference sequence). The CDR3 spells CAWSVTSADTQYF. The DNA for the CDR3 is TGTGCCTGGAGTGTTACTAGCGCAGATACGCAGTATTTT.

The CDR3 DNA is TGTGCCATCAGTGCGGGACAGGGCAACTATGGCTACACCTTC. It translates to CAISAGQGNYGYTF. The rearrangement links TRBV10-3 to TRBJ1-2, with 9 bases fitting TRBD1. The length of the CDR3 is 14 residues. The germline V gene has CDR1 ENHRY and CDR2 SYGVKD. Losses at the gene ends were 4 bases for V and 2 bases for J; bases not matched to a gene: 2.

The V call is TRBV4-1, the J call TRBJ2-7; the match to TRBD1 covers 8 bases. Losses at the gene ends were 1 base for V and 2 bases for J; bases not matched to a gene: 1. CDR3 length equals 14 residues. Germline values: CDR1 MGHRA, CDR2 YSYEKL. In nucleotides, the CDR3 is TGCGCCAGCAGCCAAGCGGGACAGGCCTACGAGCAGTACTTC. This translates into CASSQAGQAYEQYF.

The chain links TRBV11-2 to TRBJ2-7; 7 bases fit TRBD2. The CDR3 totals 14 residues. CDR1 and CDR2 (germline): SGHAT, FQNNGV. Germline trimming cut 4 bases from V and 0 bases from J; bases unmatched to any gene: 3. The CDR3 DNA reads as TGTGCCAGCAGCTCCAGGACTAGCTCCTACGAGCAGTACTTC. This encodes CASSSRTSSYEQYF.

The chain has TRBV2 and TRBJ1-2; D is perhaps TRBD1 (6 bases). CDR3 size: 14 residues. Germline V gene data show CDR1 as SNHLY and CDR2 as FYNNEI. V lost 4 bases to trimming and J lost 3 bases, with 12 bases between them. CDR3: CASSGGQGHYGYTF. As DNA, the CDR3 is TGTGCCAGCAGTGGGGGGCAGGGCCACTATGGCTACACCTTC.

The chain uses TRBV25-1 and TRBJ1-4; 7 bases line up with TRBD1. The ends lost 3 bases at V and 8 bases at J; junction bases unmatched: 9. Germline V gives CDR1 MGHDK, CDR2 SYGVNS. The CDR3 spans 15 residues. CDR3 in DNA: TGTGCCAGCAGTGACTCACAGGGGAGCGGCGAAAAACTGTTTTTT. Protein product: CASSDSQGSGEKLFF.

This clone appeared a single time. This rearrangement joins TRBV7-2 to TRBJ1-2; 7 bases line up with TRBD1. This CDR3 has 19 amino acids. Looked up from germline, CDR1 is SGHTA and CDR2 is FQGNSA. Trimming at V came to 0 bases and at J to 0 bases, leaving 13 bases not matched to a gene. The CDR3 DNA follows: TGTGCCAGCAGCTTAGCGTGGGGGACAGCCGACCTAGCTAACTATGGCTACACCTTC. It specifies CASSLAWGTADLANYGYTF.

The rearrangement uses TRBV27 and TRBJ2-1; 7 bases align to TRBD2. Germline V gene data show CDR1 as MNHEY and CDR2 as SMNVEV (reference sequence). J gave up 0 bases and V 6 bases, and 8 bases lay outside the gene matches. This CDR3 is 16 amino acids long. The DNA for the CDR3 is TGTGCCAGCAGGGTTAGCGGGTCTAGCTCCTACAATGAGCAGTTCTTC. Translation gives CASRVSGSSSYNEQFF.

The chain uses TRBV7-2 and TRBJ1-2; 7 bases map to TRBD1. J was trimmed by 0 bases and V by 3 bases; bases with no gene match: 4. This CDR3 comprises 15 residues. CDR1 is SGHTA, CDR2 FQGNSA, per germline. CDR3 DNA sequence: TGTGCCAGCAGCTTCCCCGGGACAGCTAACTATGGCTACACCTTC. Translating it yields CASSFPGTANYGYTF.

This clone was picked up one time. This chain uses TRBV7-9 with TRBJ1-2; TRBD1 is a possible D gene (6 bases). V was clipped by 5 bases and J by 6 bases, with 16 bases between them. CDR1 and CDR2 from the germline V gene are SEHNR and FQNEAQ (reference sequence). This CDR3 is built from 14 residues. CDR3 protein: CASSRLQGSDGYTF. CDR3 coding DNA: TGTGCCAGCAGCCGACTACAGGGATCCGATGGCTACACCTTC.

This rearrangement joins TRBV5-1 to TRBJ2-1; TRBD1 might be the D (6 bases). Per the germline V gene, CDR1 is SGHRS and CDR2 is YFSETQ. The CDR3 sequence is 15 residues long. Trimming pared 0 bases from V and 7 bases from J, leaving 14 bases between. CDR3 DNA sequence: TGCGCCAGCAGCTTGGCCCGGGACATAAGGAATGAGCAGTTCTTC. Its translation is CASSLARDIRNEQFF.

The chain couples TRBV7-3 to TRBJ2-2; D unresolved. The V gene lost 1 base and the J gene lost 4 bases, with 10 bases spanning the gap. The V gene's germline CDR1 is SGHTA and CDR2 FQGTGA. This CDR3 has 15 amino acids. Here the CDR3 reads CASSLSARSTGELFF. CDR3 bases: TGTGCCAGCAGCTTAAGTGCGCGATCCACCGGGGAGCTGTTTTTT.

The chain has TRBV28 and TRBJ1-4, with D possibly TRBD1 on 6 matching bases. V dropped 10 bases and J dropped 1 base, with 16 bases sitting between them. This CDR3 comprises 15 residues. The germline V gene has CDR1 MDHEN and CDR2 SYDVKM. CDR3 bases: TGTGCCACCGAAAGCGGGGGGCGAACTAATGAAAAACTGTTTTTT. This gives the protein CATESGGRTNEKLFF.

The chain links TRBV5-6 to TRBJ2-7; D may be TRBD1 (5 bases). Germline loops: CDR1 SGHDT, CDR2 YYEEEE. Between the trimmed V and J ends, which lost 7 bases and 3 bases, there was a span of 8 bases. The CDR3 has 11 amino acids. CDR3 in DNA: TGTGCCAGCTCAGACAGCTACGAGCAGTACTTC. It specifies CASSDSYEQYF.

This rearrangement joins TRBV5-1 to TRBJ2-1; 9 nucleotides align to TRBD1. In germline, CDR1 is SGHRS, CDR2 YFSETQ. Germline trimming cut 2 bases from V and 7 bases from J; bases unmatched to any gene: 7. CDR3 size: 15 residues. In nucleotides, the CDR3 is TGCGCCAGCAGCTTTCACACAGGGGGCTCTAATGAGCAGTTCTTC. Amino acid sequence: CASSFHTGGSNEQFF.

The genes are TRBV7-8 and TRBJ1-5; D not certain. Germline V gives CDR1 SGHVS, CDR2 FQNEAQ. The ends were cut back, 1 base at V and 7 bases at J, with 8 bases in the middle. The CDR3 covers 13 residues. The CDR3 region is CASSLGGQQPQHF. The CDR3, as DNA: TGTGCCAGCAGCTTAGGCGGTCAGCAGCCCCAGCATTTT.

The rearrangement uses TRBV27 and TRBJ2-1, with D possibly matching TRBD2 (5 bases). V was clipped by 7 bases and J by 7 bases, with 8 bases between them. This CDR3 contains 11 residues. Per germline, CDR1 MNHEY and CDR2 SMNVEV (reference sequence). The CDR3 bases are TGTGCCAGCACCGAGGGTAATGAGCAGTTCTTC. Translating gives CASTEGNEQFF.

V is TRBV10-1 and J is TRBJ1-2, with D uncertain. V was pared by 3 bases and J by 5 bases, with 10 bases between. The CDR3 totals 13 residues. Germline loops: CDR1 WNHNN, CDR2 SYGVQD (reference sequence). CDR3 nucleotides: TGCGCCAGCAGTGAAGAAAGGGAGTATGGCTACACCTTC. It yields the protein CASSEEREYGYTF.